Shown below are 7 T cell receptor beta chains from a single sample sequenced in a study of blood T cell repertoires in COVID-19. Profiled with immunoSEQ multiplex PCR; TCRdb holds only in-frame clones, not every one. This repertoire shows some 69,000 clones, 80% to 90% found once; its top ten account for 20%. The specimen sequenced was peripheral blood. These receptors originate from a woman aged 70 to 79 with acute or convalescent COVID-19.

The rearrangement links TRBV6-5 to TRBJ1-1, with 8 positions matching TRBD1. V lost 2 bases and J lost 4; bases outside the gene matches: 0. CDR1 MNHEY and CDR2 SVGAGI come from the germline V gene. The CDR3 totals 13 residues. CDR3 loop: CASSYDRGTEAFF. The CDR3 DNA reads as TGTGCCAGCAGTTACGACAGGGGCACTGAAGCTTTCTTT.

This chain links TRBV4-2 with TRBJ2-1; D is unclear. CDR3 size: 13 residues. Trimming cost V 0 bases and J 6 bases, with 6 bases left between them. Per the germline V gene, CDR1 is LGHNA and CDR2 is YNFKEQ. The CDR3 protein is CASSQDWSNEQFF. CDR3 DNA: TGTGCCAGCAGCCAAGATTGGAGCAATGAGCAGTTCTTC.

The chain recombines TRBV7-3 with TRBJ2-3; TRBD2 aligns across 8 bases. This CDR3 has 15 amino acids. CDR1 is SGHTA, CDR2 FQGTGA, per germline. V dropped 2 bases and J dropped 6; count of bases not matched to a gene: 7. CDR3 nucleotides: TGTGCCAGCAGCTTAGGGCCGACTAGCGTGGATACGCAGTATTTT. Its translation: CASSLGPTSVDTQYF.

Here the CDR3 reads CASRAQRETYEQYF. In DNA, the CDR3 is TGCGCCAGCAGGGCCCAGCGCGAAACCTACGAGCAGTACTTC. The V call is TRBV10-2, the J call TRBJ2-7; D not resolved. Germline assignment: CDR1 WSHSY and CDR2 SAAADI. The CDR3 length is 14 residues. V lost 6 bases and J 2 bases, leaving 14 bases between the germline ends.

V and J are TRBV5-6 and TRBJ2-7, with TRBD2 matching over 14 bases. The CDR3 loop spans 17 amino acids. With V trimmed by 3 bases and J by 3 bases, 8 bases remained unmatched. Germline V gives CDR1 SGHDT, CDR2 YYEEEE. This CDR3 is CASSSLLGLAGVYEQYF. CDR3 sequence (DNA): TGTGCCAGCAGCTCTCTGTTGGGACTAGCGGGAGTCTACGAGCAGTACTTC. The full variable domain, with the rest looked up from reference TRBV5-6 and TRBJ2-7, is DAGVTQSPTHLIKTRGQQVTLRCSPKSGHDTVSWYQQALGQGPQFIFQYYEEEERQRGNFPDRFSGHQFPNYSSELNVNALLLGDSALYLCASSSLLGLAGVYEQYFGPGTRLTVT.

This chain connects TRBV3-1 (or the pseudogene TRBV3-2) to TRBJ2-2; 11 bases fit TRBD2. The CDR3 sequence is 20 residues long. CDR1 and CDR2 (germline): LGHDT, YNNKEL (reference sequence). Trimming cost V 3 bases and J 0 bases; bases outside gene matches: 12. This CDR3 reads CASSHITSGGPLTNTGELFF. CDR3 sequence (DNA): TGTGCCAGCAGCCACATAACTAGCGGGGGACCTCTTACGAACACCGGGGAGCTGTTTTTT.

The chain has TRBV6-1 and TRBJ2-3, with a tentative D call TRBD2 (5 bases). This CDR3 has 14 residues. Per the germline V gene, CDR1 is MNHNS and CDR2 is SASEGT. Trimming removed 1 base from V and 10 bases from J, with 15 bases in between. For the CDR3, the DNA is TGTGCCAGCAGTGAAGGGACTGGTAGCGCTTCGCAGTATTTT. It yields the protein CASSEGTGSASQYF.